The clone carrying this T cell receptor beta chain was picked up a small number of times. Measured with immunoSEQ multiplex PCR; TCRdb has only the in-frame clones, and not every one. The sample holds fewer than 110,000 clones, approximately 90% seen once. Trimming removed 4 bases from V and 7 bases from J, with 14 bases in between. The CDR3 is made up of 13 amino acids. Per the germline V gene, CDR1 is SNHLY and CDR2 is FYNNEI. This sample was taken from a study of control samples from healthy donors and cancer patients. The rearrangement joins TRBV2 to TRBJ2-7; possible D gene TRBD2, 5 bases. The TCR sequence derives from a man between 60 and 75 years old with lung cancer. The sequenced sample consisted of PBMCs. CDR3 sequence: CASSGLGGGEQYF. The CDR3 nucleotides read TGTGCCAGCAGTGGGCTCGGAGGTGGAGAGCAGTACTTC.